These T cell receptor beta chains were read from a single sample in a study of CD8 T cells in Susac syndrome. TCRdb re-called the immunoSEQ multiplex PCR reads with MiXCR, one entry per CDR3 protein. This sample has more than 95,000 distinct CDR3 sequences, with roughly 93% found just once. Input material: CD8+ T cells from PBMCs. Receptors originate from a human donor with multiple sclerosis. Each CDR3 is given with its conserved first and last residue. The D gene is left open where the match is weak. Part of the rows lack a size; the others show once, few, many or a class for expanded clones.

TRBD1,TRBV11-2,TRBJ2-7,.,TGTGCCAGCAGCTTTGTACAGGGGTACTACGAGCAGTACTTC,CASSFVQGYYEQYF
.,TRBV2,TRBJ2-4,once,TGTGCCAGCCTGCCAGATATCCAAAATTACATTCAGTACTTC,CASLPDIQNYIQYF
.,TRBV11-2,TRBJ2-3,.,TGTGCCAGCAGCTTACCAACACGTCTGGCGGGCACAGATACGCAGTATTTT,CASSLPTRLAGTDTQYF
TRBD2,TRBV12-3/TRBV12-4,TRBJ2-2,.,TGTGCCAGCAGTTTCTGGGACTACTGGCCCGGGGAGCTGTTTTTT,CASSFWDYWPGELFF
.,TRBV30,TRBJ1-1,.,TGTGCCTGCCCTGGGCAGATGAACACTGAAGCTTTCTTT,CACPGQMNTEAFF
.,TRBV5-1,TRBJ2-2,.,TGCGCCAGCAGCTTGGAGGTTGATCCCAACACCGGGGAGCTGTTTTTT,CASSLEVDPNTGELFF
.,TRBV27,TRBJ1-1,.,TGTGCCAGCAGTTTACACATGAACACTGAAGCTTTCTTT,CASSLHMNTEAFF
.,TRBV27,TRBJ2-7,.,TGTGCCAGCAGTTGGGGCCACTCCTACGAGCAGTACTTC,CASSWGHSYEQYF
.,TRBV5-8,TRBJ2-5,once,TGTGCCAGCAGCTTAAGGTCTCTGCAAGAGACCCAGTACTTC,CASSLRSLQETQYF
TRBD2,TRBV7-9,TRBJ2-3,.,TGTGCCAGCAGCTTCCCGCGAGCGGGGGGGACAGATACGCAGTATTTT,CASSFPRAGGTDTQYF
.,TRBV29-1,TRBJ1-1,.,TGCAGCGTTGAAAGCCCTCGGGGGGAGAACACTGAAGCTTTCTTT,CSVESPRGENTEAFF
.,TRBV20-1,TRBJ2-7,.,TGCAGTGCTAAGAGGGCTCGTACCTACGAGCAGTACTTC,CSAKRARTYEQYF
.,TRBV19,TRBJ2-1,.,TGTGCCAGTAACCTAGGGGGGCTGGATGAGCAGTTCTTC,CASNLGGLDEQFF
.,TRBV10-3,TRBJ1-5,once,TGTGCCATCAGTGAGAGGCAGGGAAATCAGCCCCAGCATTTT,CAISERQGNQPQHF
TRBD1,TRBV12-3/TRBV12-4,TRBJ2-3,.,TGTGCCAGCTCACCGGGACAGTCCGTAGCAGATACGCAGTATTTT,CASSPGQSVADTQYF
TRBD2,TRBV24-1,TRBJ2-2,.,TGTGCCACCAGTGACGTGAAGCGGGAGACGAACACCGGGGAGCTGTTTTTT,CATSDVKRETNTGELFF
TRBD2,TRBV20-1,TRBJ2-2,.,TGCAGTGGGAATGTGGGAGGGATCGGGGAGCTGTTTTTT,CSGNVGGIGELFF
TRBD2,TRBV9,TRBJ2-3,.,TGTGCCAGCAGCGTATTTAGCGGGGGGGCCGGCGATACGCAGTATTTT,CASSVFSGGAGDTQYF
.,TRBV27,TRBJ1-1,.,TGTGCCAGCAGTTTAAGCACGAACACTGAAGCTTTCTTT,CASSLSTNTEAFF
.,TRBV29-1,TRBJ2-5,.,TGCAGCGTTGTTTCCCCCTACTACCAAGAGACCCAGTACTTC,CSVVSPYYQETQYF
.,TRBV7-6,TRBJ1-6,.,TGTGCCAGCAGCTTAGGGCGGCCCACCCCGAATTCACCCCTCCACTTT,CASSLGRPTPNSPLHF
.,TRBV4-1,TRBJ1-1,.,TGCGCCAGCAGCCGTAAGACGGAGAACACTGAAGCTTTCTTT,CASSRKTENTEAFF
TRBD2,TRBV7-9,TRBJ2-5,.,TGTGCCAGCATCAGGACTAGCGGGGGGGCCGTTGGAGAGACCCAGTACTTC,CASIRTSGGAVGETQYF
.,TRBV4-1,TRBJ2-4,once,TGCGCCAGCAGCCAAGATGGATTTAAGAGGGACATTCAGTACTTC,CASSQDGFKRDIQYF
.,TRBV5-5,TRBJ2-4,.,TGTGCCAGCAGCTTGGAAGGGGTGGCCAAAAACATTCAGTACTTC,CASSLEGVAKNIQYF
.,TRBV7-2,TRBJ1-1,.,TGTGCCAGCAGCTTAGCGCCTCACACTGAAGCTTTCTTT,CASSLAPHTEAFF
.,TRBV4-1,TRBJ2-3,.,TGCGCCAGCAGCCATTCGGCCACATCAAGCACAGATACGCAGTATTTT,CASSHSATSSTDTQYF
.,TRBV7-4,TRBJ2-5,.,TGTGCCAGCAGCGACGATGGGGGCAGGGAGACCCAGTACTTC,CASSDDGGRETQYF
.,TRBV4-2,TRBJ2-1,once,TGTGCCAGCAGCCCGACCGGGGGGCGGGGGAGCTCCTACAATGAGCAGTTCTTC,CASSPTGGRGSSYNEQFF
.,TRBV28,TRBJ2-3,.,TGTGCCAGCAGCCCCGGCTCGAACGCAGATACGCAGTATTTT,CASSPGSNADTQYF
.,TRBV5-4,TRBJ2-3,.,TGTGCCAGCAGCGGGCACAGGGAGTGGCGCACAGATACGCAGTATTTT,CASSGHREWRTDTQYF
.,TRBV4-2,TRBJ2-1,.,TGTGCCAGCAGCCAAGGACTAGGCAATGAGCAGTTCTTC,CASSQGLGNEQFF
.,TRBV28,TRBJ1-1,.,TGTGCCAGCAGTTTTGGGTACGACAGGACAAGGGAGGCTTTCTTT,CASSFGYDRTREAFF
TRBD1,TRBV4-1,TRBJ2-1,.,TGCGCCAGCAGCATACCGGGACAGGTTTCCTACAATGAGCAGTTCTTC,CASSIPGQVSYNEQFF
.,TRBV19,TRBJ1-5,.,TGTGCCAGTAACCAGGGACGGCGAGGCAATCAGCCCCAGCATTTT,CASNQGRRGNQPQHF
TRBD1,TRBV12-3/TRBV12-4,TRBJ2-3,.,TGTGCCAGCAGTCCCACCGGGACAGCCTCCCGGGATACGCAGTATTTT,CASSPTGTASRDTQYF
.,TRBV12-3/TRBV12-4,TRBJ2-7,.,TGTGCCAGCAGTCAGGGAACCTACGAGCAGTACTTC,CASSQGTYEQYF
TRBD1,TRBV2,TRBJ1-1,few,TGTGCCAGCTCCGCCGACAGGGCGAACACTGAAGCTTTCTTT,CASSADRANTEAFF
TRBD2,TRBV19,TRBJ2-1,.,TGTGCCAGTAGTATGGGAGCGGGGTACAATGAGCAGTTCTTC,CASSMGAGYNEQFF
TRBD1,TRBV29-1,TRBJ1-3,.,TGCAGCGCCCTTGACAGGGCCAACTCTGGAAACACCATATATTTT,CSALDRANSGNTIYF
TRBD1,TRBV6-2/TRBV6-3,TRBJ1-5,.,TGTGCCAGCAGCCGTAGGCCCCAGGGGGCAGTTGATAGGCCCCAGCATTTT,CASSRRPQGAVDRPQHF
.,TRBV6-1,TRBJ2-3,.,TGTGCCAGCAGTGAAGGGACTCCGGGCACAGATACGCAGTATTTT,CASSEGTPGTDTQYF
.,TRBV24-1,TRBJ2-5,.,TGTGCCACCAGTGATTTGCGGGAAGAGACCCAGTACTTC,CATSDLREETQYF
.,TRBV29-1,TRBJ1-2,.,TGCAGCGTTGAACGGGGTGGCTACACCTTC,CSVERGGYTF
.,TRBV12-5,TRBJ2-1,.,TGTGCTAGTGGTTTGGAAAGCTCCTACAATGAGCAGTTCTTC,CASGLESSYNEQFF
.,TRBV4-1,TRBJ1-2,.,TGCGCCATCCCTCTTCACAGGGAAGGCTACACCTTC,CAIPLHREGYTF
.,TRBV12-3/TRBV12-4,TRBJ2-3,.,TGTGCCAGCAGTTTAGGAAGGGCCCATACGCAGTATTTT,CASSLGRAHTQYF
TRBD2,TRBV5-1,TRBJ2-3,once,TGCGCCAGCAGCTTCCGGGGGGGTTACACAGATACGCAGTATTTT,CASSFRGGYTDTQYF
.,TRBV14,TRBJ2-3,.,TGTGCCAGCAGCCAAGAGCAGGGAATCACAGATACGCAGTATTTT,CASSQEQGITDTQYF
.,TRBV21-1,TRBJ2-7,.,TGTGCCAGCAGCACAGGGGGTGCGTGGGGCGAGCAGTACTTC,CASSTGGAWGEQYF
TRBD2,TRBV5-1,TRBJ2-3,.,TGCGCCAGCAGCCTAAGAAGCGGGACTAGCGGGAGTTTAACAGATACGCAGTATTTT,CASSLRSGTSGSLTDTQYF
.,TRBV9,TRBJ2-1,.,TGTGCCAGCGACGGCGGGGTCGGAAATGAGCAGTTCTTC,CASDGGVGNEQFF
TRBD2,TRBV24-1,TRBJ2-3,.,TGTGCCACCAGTGACTTAACCGGGACTAGGGTGGATACGCAGTATTTT,CATSDLTGTRVDTQYF
TRBD1,TRBV25-1,TRBJ1-4,.,TGTGCCAGCAGTGAATGGGTGACAGGGGCTGAAAAACTGTTTTTT,CASSEWVTGAEKLFF
TRBD2,TRBV7-9,TRBJ2-5,.,TGTGCCAGCAGCTTAGAAGTGAGCGGGAAATGGCGGGAGACCCAGTACTTC,CASSLEVSGKWRETQYF
TRBD1,TRBV20-1,TRBJ2-3,.,TGCAGTGCAAGGGGGGGACAGGGGTCCGATACGCAGTATTTT,CSARGGQGSDTQYF
.,TRBV7-9,TRBJ1-2,.,TGTGCCAGCAGCTTCAGGACACCTAACTATGGCTACACCTTC,CASSFRTPNYGYTF
TRBD1,TRBV3-1,TRBJ1-3,.,TGTGCCAGCAGCCAAGTGCTGGGACAGGGCAATTCTGGAAACACCATATATTTT,CASSQVLGQGNSGNTIYF
.,TRBV12-3/TRBV12-4,TRBJ2-3,.,TGTGCCAGCAGTTTTGGCAGTGCAGATACGCAGTATTTT,CASSFGSADTQYF
TRBD1,TRBV7-2,TRBJ1-5,.,TGTGCCAGCAGCTTCGGCAGGGGGCCCGGGTCTCATCAGCCCCAGCATTTT,CASSFGRGPGSHQPQHF